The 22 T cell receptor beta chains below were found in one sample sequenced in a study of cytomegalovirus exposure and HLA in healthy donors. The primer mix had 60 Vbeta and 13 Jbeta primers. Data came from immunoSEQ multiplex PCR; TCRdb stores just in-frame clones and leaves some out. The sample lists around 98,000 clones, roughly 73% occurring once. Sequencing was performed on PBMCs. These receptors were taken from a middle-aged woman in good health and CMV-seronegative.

The CDR3 sequence is CASCRRRGNNEQFF. For the CDR3, the DNA is TGTGCCAGCTGCAGGAGGCGGGGAAACAATGAGCAGTTCTTC. The rearrangement uses TRBV27 and TRBJ2-1, with D perhaps matching TRBD2 (6 bases). This CDR3 has 14 amino acids. V lost 8 bases and J lost 5, with 16 bases in between. Germline CDR1 MNHEY, CDR2 SMNVEV (reference sequence).

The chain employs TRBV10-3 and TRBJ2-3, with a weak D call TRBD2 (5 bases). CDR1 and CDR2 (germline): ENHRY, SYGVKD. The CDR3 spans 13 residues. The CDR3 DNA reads TGTGCTGTGGGGAGTGCGGATCCAGATACGCAGTATTTT. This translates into CAVGSADPDTQYF.

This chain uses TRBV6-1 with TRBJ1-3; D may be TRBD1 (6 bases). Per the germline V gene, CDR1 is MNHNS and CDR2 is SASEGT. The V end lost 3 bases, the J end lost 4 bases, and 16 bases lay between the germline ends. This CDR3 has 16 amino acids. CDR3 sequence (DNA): TGTGCCAGCAGTGACAGGACAGTGAACCGAGGAAACACCATATATTTT. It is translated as CASSDRTVNRGNTIYF.

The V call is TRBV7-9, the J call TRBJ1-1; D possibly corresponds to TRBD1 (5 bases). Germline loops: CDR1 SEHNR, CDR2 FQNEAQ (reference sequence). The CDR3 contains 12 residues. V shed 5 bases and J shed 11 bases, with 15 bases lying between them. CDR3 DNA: TGTGCCAGCAGCAGAGACAGTGCGAGGGCTTTCTTT. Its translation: CASSRDSARAFF.

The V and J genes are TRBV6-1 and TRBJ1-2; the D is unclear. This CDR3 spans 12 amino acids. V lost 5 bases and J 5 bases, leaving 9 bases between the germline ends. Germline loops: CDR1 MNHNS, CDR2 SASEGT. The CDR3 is CASSLELYGYTF. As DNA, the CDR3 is TGTGCCAGCAGTCTAGAGCTTTATGGCTACACCTTC.

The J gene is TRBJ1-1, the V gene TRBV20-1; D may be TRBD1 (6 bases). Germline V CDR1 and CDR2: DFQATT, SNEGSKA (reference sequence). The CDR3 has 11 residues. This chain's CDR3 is CRALQGREAFF. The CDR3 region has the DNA TGCAGAGCCCTACAGGGTCGCGAAGCTTTCTTT.

CDR3 protein: CASSPLGEPQETQYF. The CDR3 DNA follows: TGTGCCAGCAGCCCGCTCGGGGAGCCCCAAGAGACCCAGTACTTC. The gene calls are TRBV7-3 and TRBJ2-5, with D possibly matching TRBD2 (5 bases). This CDR3 is built from 15 residues. Germline lookup yields CDR1 SGHTA and CDR2 FQGTGA. Between the trimmed V and J ends, which lost 5 bases and 1 base, there was a span of 14 bases.

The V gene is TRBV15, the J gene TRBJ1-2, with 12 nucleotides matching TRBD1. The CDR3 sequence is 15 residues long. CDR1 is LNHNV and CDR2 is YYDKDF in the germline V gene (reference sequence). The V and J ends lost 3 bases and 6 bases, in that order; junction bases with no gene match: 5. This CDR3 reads CATSSPGQGANGYTF. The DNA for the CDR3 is TGTGCCACCAGCAGTCCGGGACAGGGGGCGAATGGCTACACCTTC.

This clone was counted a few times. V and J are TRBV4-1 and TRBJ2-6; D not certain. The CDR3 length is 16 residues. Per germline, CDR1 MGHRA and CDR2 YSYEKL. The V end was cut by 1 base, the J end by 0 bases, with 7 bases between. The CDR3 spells CASSQVSHSGANVLTF. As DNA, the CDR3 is TGCGCCAGCAGCCAAGTAAGCCACTCTGGGGCCAACGTCCTGACTTTC.

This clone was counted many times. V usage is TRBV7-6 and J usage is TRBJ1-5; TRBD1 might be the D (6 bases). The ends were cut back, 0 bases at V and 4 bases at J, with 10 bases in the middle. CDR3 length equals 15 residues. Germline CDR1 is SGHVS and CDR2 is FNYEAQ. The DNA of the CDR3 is TGTGCCAGCAGCTTAGCGCCGCAGGGGAATCAGCCCCAGCATTTT. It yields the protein CASSLAPQGNQPQHF.

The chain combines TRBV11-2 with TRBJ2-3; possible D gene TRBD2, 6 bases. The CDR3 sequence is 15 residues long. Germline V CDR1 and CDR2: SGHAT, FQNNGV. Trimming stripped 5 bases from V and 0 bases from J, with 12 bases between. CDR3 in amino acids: CASSPQAGSTDTQYF. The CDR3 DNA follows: TGTGCCAGCAGCCCTCAAGCGGGCAGCACAGATACGCAGTATTTT.

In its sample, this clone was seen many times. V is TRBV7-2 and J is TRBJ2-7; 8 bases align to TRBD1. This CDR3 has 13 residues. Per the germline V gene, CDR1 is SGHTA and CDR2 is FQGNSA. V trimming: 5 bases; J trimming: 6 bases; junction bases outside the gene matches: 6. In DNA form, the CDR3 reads TGTGCCAGCAGCACGGACAGGGCTGGCGAGCAGTACTTC. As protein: CASSTDRAGEQYF.

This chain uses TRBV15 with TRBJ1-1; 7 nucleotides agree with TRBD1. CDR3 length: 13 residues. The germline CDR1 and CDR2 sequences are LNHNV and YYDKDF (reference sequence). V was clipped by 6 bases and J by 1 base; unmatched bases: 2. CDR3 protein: CATRGDRNTEAFF. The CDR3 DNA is TGTGCCACCAGAGGGGACAGGAACACTGAAGCTTTCTTT.

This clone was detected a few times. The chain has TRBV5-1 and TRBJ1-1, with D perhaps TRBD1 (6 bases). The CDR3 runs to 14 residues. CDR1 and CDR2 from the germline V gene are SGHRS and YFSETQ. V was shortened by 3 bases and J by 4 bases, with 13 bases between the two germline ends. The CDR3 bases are TGCGCCAGCAGCTACGACAGGTTGGGCACTGAAGCTTTCTTT. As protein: CASSYDRLGTEAFF.

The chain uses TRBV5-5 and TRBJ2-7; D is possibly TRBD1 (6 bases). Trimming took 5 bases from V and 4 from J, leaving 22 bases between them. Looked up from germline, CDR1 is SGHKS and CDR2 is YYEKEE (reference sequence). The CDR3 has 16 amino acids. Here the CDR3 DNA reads TGTGCCAGCAGAGCCCCAGGGGCGGACCACCTATACGAGCAGTACTTC. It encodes CASRAPGADHLYEQYF. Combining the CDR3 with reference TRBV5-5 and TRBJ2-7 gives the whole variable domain DAGVTQSPTHLIKTRGQQVTLRCSPISGHKSVSWYQQVLGQGPQFIFQYYEKEERGRGNFPDRFSARQFPNYSSELNVNALLLGDSALYLCASRAPGADHLYEQYFGPGTRLTVT.

CDR3 coding DNA: TGTGCCTGGAACCCTGGCAGGGAGGATGGCTACACCTTC. Amino acids: CAWNPGREDGYTF. The rearrangement joins TRBV30 to TRBJ1-2; a possible D gene is TRBD1 (5 bases). V was clipped by 4 bases and J by 6 bases, with 15 bases between them. From germline, CDR1 is GTSNPN and CDR2 SVGIG (reference sequence). The CDR3 spans 13 residues.

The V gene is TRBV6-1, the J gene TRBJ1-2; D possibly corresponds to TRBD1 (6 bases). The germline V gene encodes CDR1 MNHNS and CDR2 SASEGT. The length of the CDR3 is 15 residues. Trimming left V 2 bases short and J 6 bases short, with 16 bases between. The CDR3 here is CASSEMGRGLDGYTF. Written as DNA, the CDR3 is TGTGCCAGCAGTGAAATGGGCAGGGGCCTCGATGGCTACACCTTC.

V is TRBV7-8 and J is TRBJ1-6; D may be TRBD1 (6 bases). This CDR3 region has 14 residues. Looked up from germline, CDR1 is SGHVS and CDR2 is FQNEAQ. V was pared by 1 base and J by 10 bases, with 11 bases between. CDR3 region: CASSLDRERSPLHF. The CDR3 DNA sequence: TGTGCCAGCAGCTTAGACAGGGAACGGTCACCCCTCCACTTT.

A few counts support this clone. DNA for the CDR3: TGTGCCAGCGGAGCGACAGGGGTGAATGAGCAGTTCTTC. Translating it yields CASGATGVNEQFF. The rearrangement joins TRBV5-8 to TRBJ2-1; 8 bases line up with TRBD1. Germline loops: CDR1 SGHTS, CDR2 YDEGEE. The J segment lost 7 bases and the V segment lost 7 bases, leaving 7 bases of the junction unmatched. This CDR3 comprises 13 residues.

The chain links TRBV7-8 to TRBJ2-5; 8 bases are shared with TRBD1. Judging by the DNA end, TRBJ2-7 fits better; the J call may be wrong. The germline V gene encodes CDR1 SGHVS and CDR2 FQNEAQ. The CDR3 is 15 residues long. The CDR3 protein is CASSLGQGPFYEQYF. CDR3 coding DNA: TGTGCCAGCAGCTTAGGACAGGGGCCCTTCTACGAGCAGTACTTC.

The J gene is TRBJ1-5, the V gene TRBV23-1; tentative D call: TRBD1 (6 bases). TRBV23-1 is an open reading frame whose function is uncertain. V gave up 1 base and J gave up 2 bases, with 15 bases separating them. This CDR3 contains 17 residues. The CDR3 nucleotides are TGCGCCAGCAGTCAATGGGCGATCCCAGGGGGCAATCAGCCCCAGCATTTT. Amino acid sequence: CASSQWAIPGGNQPQHF.

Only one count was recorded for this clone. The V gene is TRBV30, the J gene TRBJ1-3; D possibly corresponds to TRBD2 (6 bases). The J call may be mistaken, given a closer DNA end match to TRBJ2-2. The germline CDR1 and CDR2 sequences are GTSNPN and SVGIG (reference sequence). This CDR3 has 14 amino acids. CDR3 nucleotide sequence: TGTGCCTGGAACGGGAGAACCGGTGCCGGGGAGCTGTTTTTT. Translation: CAWNGRTGAGELFF.